These T cell receptor beta chains were read from a single sample in a study of T cells in Graves' hyperthyroidism and ophthalmopathy. TCRdb analysed the multiplex PCR reads with MiXCR anew, one entry per CDR3 protein. The table lists more than 450,000 distinct CDR3 sequences, just under 20% of them singletons, with 47% in the top ten. The sample was blood. The receptors originated from a man in his forties with Graves' ophthalmopathy. The CDR3 runs from the conserved cysteine through the conserved F or W. The D gene is left open where the match is weak. Size is omitted from some rows. Given values are once, few, many or a class for expanded clones.

V gene: TRBV6-1; clone size: many; D gene: -; J gene: TRBJ1-6; CDR3 DNA: TGTGCCAGCAGTGAAGCGATGGGGGGGGCAGGGTCACCCCTCCACTTT; CDR3 protein: CASSEAMGGAGSPLHF
V gene: TRBV3-1; clone size: few; D gene: TRBD2; J gene: TRBJ2-7; CDR3 DNA: TGTGCCAGCAGCCAAGGTGTTGCGGGGGTCTACGAGCAGTACTTC; CDR3 protein: CASSQGVAGVYEQYF
V gene: TRBV12-3/TRBV12-4; clone size: -; D gene: -; J gene: TRBJ1-5; CDR3 DNA: TGTGCCAGCACTGGGGATAGCAATCAGCCCCAGCATTTT; CDR3 protein: CASTGDSNQPQHF
V gene: TRBV2; clone size: -; D gene: -; J gene: TRBJ1-2; CDR3 DNA: TGTGCCAACAGAGGTCTAGGGGGCTACACCTTC; CDR3 protein: CANRGLGGYTF
V gene: TRBV11-2; clone size: few; D gene: -; J gene: TRBJ2-1; CDR3 DNA: TGTGCCAGCAGCTTAACCTCGCAACACGGGCAGTTCTTC; CDR3 protein: CASSLTSQHGQFF
V gene: TRBV11-2; clone size: -; D gene: TRBD1; J gene: TRBJ1-1; CDR3 DNA: TGTGCCAGCAGCTTAGGAACAGGGGGCACCGGGACTGAAGCTTTCTTT; CDR3 protein: CASSLGTGGTGTEAFF
V gene: TRBV5-1; clone size: -; D gene: -; J gene: TRBJ1-3; CDR3 DNA: TGCGCCAGCAGCTTGGAAGGGGACTCTGGAAACACCATATATTTT; CDR3 protein: CASSLEGDSGNTIYF
V gene: TRBV11-2; clone size: many; D gene: -; J gene: TRBJ1-2; CDR3 DNA: TGTGCCAGCAGCTTAGTAGGGGCCTTCTATGGCTACACCTTC; CDR3 protein: CASSLVGAFYGYTF
V gene: TRBV5-6; clone size: few; D gene: -; J gene: TRBJ2-1; CDR3 DNA: TGTGCCAGCAGCTTGGGGGGGGGGCTCTCGGGTGAGCAGTTCTTC; CDR3 protein: CASSLGGGLSGEQFF
V gene: TRBV20-1; clone size: -; D gene: -; J gene: TRBJ1-2; CDR3 DNA: TGCAGTGCCCCCCCGATTCAGGCAAATCCGGATGGCTACACCTTC; CDR3 protein: CSAPPIQANPDGYTF
V gene: TRBV5-1; clone size: few; D gene: -; J gene: TRBJ2-7; CDR3 DNA: TGCGCCAGCAGCTTGGCCGTACTCGGGGCCTACGAGCAGTACTTC; CDR3 protein: CASSLAVLGAYEQYF
V gene: TRBV10-3; clone size: -; D gene: TRBD2; J gene: TRBJ2-7; CDR3 DNA: TGTGCCATCAGTGAACTAGCGGGGGATCCCTACGAGCAGTACTTC; CDR3 protein: CAISELAGDPYEQYF
V gene: TRBV28; clone size: -; D gene: -; J gene: TRBJ1-4; CDR3 DNA: TGTGCCAGCAGTTCCCAGCCTACTAATGAAAAACTGTTTTTT; CDR3 protein: CASSSQPTNEKLFF
V gene: TRBV20-1; clone size: many; D gene: TRBD2; J gene: TRBJ2-3; CDR3 DNA: TGCAGTGCTAGACTAGCGGGGGCCTCAATAAGCACAGATACGCAGTATTTT; CDR3 protein: CSARLAGASISTDTQYF
V gene: TRBV7-9; clone size: many; D gene: TRBD1; J gene: TRBJ2-1; CDR3 DNA: TGTGCCAGCAGCTTACGGACAGGGGGCTCCGACAATGAGCAGTTCTTC; CDR3 protein: CASSLRTGGSDNEQFF
V gene: TRBV20-1; clone size: -; D gene: -; J gene: TRBJ2-1; CDR3 DNA: TGCAGTGCTAGAGGGCTGAACTACAATGAGCAGTTCTTC; CDR3 protein: CSARGLNYNEQFF
V gene: TRBV18; clone size: -; D gene: TRBD1; J gene: TRBJ2-7; CDR3 DNA: TGTGCCAGCTCACCACCGACAGGGGGCAACGAGCAGTACTTC; CDR3 protein: CASSPPTGGNEQYF
V gene: TRBV27; clone size: many; D gene: -; J gene: TRBJ1-1; CDR3 DNA: TGTGCCAGCAGTTTAAGGTCAGACACTGAAGCTTTCTTT; CDR3 protein: CASSLRSDTEAFF
V gene: TRBV12-3/TRBV12-4; clone size: -; D gene: -; J gene: TRBJ2-7; CDR3 DNA: TGTGCCAGCAGTTCCGCCGGGCCCTCCTACGAGCAGTACTTC; CDR3 protein: CASSSAGPSYEQYF
V gene: TRBV28; clone size: -; D gene: -; J gene: TRBJ2-2; CDR3 DNA: TGTGCCAGCACCCCCAGCTGGGAGTACACCGGGGAGCTGTTTTTT; CDR3 protein: CASTPSWEYTGELFF
V gene: TRBV20-1; clone size: -; D gene: TRBD2; J gene: TRBJ2-1; CDR3 DNA: TGCAGTGCTAGCCCCCGGACTAGCGGAGTATACAATGAGCAGTTCTTC; CDR3 protein: CSASPRTSGVYNEQFF
V gene: TRBV6-1; clone size: few; D gene: -; J gene: TRBJ2-3; CDR3 DNA: TGTGCCAGCAGTTCCCCGACGGAAGCAGATACGCAGTATTTT; CDR3 protein: CASSSPTEADTQYF
V gene: TRBV20-1; clone size: few; D gene: -; J gene: TRBJ2-3; CDR3 DNA: TGCAGTGCTACAGTACCGGGACCACGCACAGATACGCAGTATTTT; CDR3 protein: CSATVPGPRTDTQYF
V gene: TRBV12-3/TRBV12-4; clone size: few; D gene: TRBD1; J gene: TRBJ1-2; CDR3 DNA: TGTGCCAGCAGTTTAACTGAGGACAGGGCCCGCGGAGGCGGCTACACCTTC; CDR3 protein: CASSLTEDRARGGGYTF
V gene: TRBV20-1; clone size: -; D gene: -; J gene: TRBJ2-4; CDR3 DNA: TGCAGTGCTAGAGCCCCCCCGGGCCAGATAGCCAAAAACATTCAGTACTTC; CDR3 protein: CSARAPPGQIAKNIQYF
V gene: TRBV30; clone size: few; D gene: TRBD2; J gene: TRBJ2-3; CDR3 DNA: TGTGCCTGGAGTGTAAAAGCGGGGGCGCTCACAGATACGCAGTATTTT; CDR3 protein: CAWSVKAGALTDTQYF
V gene: TRBV5-1; clone size: once; D gene: -; J gene: TRBJ2-3; CDR3 DNA: TGCGCCAGCAGCTTGGAATTCCGACAGACGACAGATACGCAGTATTTT; CDR3 protein: CASSLEFRQTTDTQYF
V gene: TRBV2; clone size: -; D gene: TRBD1; J gene: TRBJ1-4; CDR3 DNA: TGTGCCAGCAGTTCGGACAGGGAAAAACTGTTTTTT; CDR3 protein: CASSSDREKLFF
V gene: TRBV7-6; clone size: -; D gene: -; J gene: TRBJ2-1; CDR3 DNA: TGTGCCAGCAGCTTAAATGAACTCCAGGGGAATAATGGCAATGAGCAGTTCTTC; CDR3 protein: CASSLNELQGNNGNEQFF
V gene: TRBV28; clone size: many; D gene: -; J gene: TRBJ1-2; CDR3 DNA: TGTGCCAGCAGTTTATCAGGGGTTGGGCGCGGCTACACCTTC; CDR3 protein: CASSLSGVGRGYTF
V gene: TRBV27; clone size: many; D gene: TRBD2; J gene: TRBJ2-7; CDR3 DNA: TGTGCCAGCAGCGGGGGGTCCTACGAGCAGTACTTC; CDR3 protein: CASSGGSYEQYF
V gene: TRBV12-3/TRBV12-4; clone size: many; D gene: -; J gene: TRBJ2-5; CDR3 DNA: TGTGCCAGCCGAAAGGGTCGGACCCAGTACTTC; CDR3 protein: CASRKGRTQYF
V gene: TRBV7-6; clone size: many; D gene: -; J gene: TRBJ2-2; CDR3 DNA: TGTGCCAGCAGCTTAAGCGGGTGGGGCACCGGGGAGCTGTTTTTT; CDR3 protein: CASSLSGWGTGELFF
V gene: TRBV5-6; clone size: few; D gene: -; J gene: TRBJ2-4; CDR3 DNA: TGTGCCAGCAGCTTATCAACGGGGAACCCAAACATTCAGTACTTC; CDR3 protein: CASSLSTGNPNIQYF
V gene: TRBV12-3/TRBV12-4; clone size: few; D gene: -; J gene: TRBJ1-6; CDR3 DNA: TGTGCCAGCAGCCCGGAGGGGAGCTCCTATAATTCACCCCTCCACTTT; CDR3 protein: CASSPEGSSYNSPLHF
V gene: TRBV7-8; clone size: -; D gene: -; J gene: TRBJ1-2; CDR3 DNA: TGTGCCAGCAGCCGGGGGGTTCAGGGAGTCAACTATGGCTACACCTTC; CDR3 protein: CASSRGVQGVNYGYTF
V gene: TRBV12-3/TRBV12-4; clone size: few; D gene: -; J gene: TRBJ2-5; CDR3 DNA: TGTGCCAGCAGCCTTCCAATTAGTAACTACCAAGAGACCCAGTACTTC; CDR3 protein: CASSLPISNYQETQYF
V gene: TRBV20-1; clone size: -; D gene: -; J gene: TRBJ2-3; CDR3 DNA: TGCAGTGCCAAAGGACTACTTGTGGATACGCAGTATTTT; CDR3 protein: CSAKGLLVDTQYF
V gene: TRBV7-8; clone size: -; D gene: TRBD2; J gene: TRBJ2-1; CDR3 DNA: TGTGCCAGCAAACTAGCGGGAGGCGGCGGTGAGCAGTTCTTC; CDR3 protein: CASKLAGGGGEQFF
V gene: TRBV9; clone size: -; D gene: TRBD2; J gene: TRBJ2-1; CDR3 DNA: TGTGCCAGCAGCCCCCGGAGGAGGAGCGGGGGCCCCAATGAGCAGTTCTTC; CDR3 protein: CASSPRRRSGGPNEQFF
V gene: TRBV20-1; clone size: -; D gene: TRBD2; J gene: TRBJ2-3; CDR3 DNA: TGCAGTGCCTCCCCTATTAGCGGGAGTTTGACAGATACGCAGTATTTT; CDR3 protein: CSASPISGSLTDTQYF
V gene: TRBV5-1; clone size: -; D gene: -; J gene: TRBJ1-4; CDR3 DNA: TGCGCCAGCAGCCCGTTGGGGGAAGCGGATGAAAAACTGTTTTTT; CDR3 protein: CASSPLGEADEKLFF
V gene: TRBV11-2; clone size: few; D gene: TRBD2; J gene: TRBJ2-2; CDR3 DNA: TGTGCCAGCAGCCCACCCGCGGGAGAGGACACCAGGGAGCTGTTTTTT; CDR3 protein: CASSPPAGEDTRELFF
V gene: TRBV5-1; clone size: -; D gene: TRBD1; J gene: TRBJ2-7; CDR3 DNA: TGCGCCAGCAGCACTGACAGGGGTAGCGACGAGCAGTACTTC; CDR3 protein: CASSTDRGSDEQYF
V gene: TRBV2; clone size: many; D gene: -; J gene: TRBJ1-2; CDR3 DNA: TGTGCCAGCACCGAGACTAACTATGGCTACACCTTC; CDR3 protein: CASTETNYGYTF